This entry lists 23 T cell receptor beta chains sequenced from one sample in a study of blood T cell repertoires in COVID-19. The table came from immunoSEQ multiplex PCR; TCRdb's copy has only in-frame clones and leaves some out. The repertoire includes 100,000 to 110,000 clones, around 88% of them detected once, and roughly 4.7% sits in the top ten. The sequenced material came from peripheral blood. The receptors shown here come from a human donor in a cohort sampled during active COVID-19.

CDR3 nucleotide sequence: TGTGCCAGCAGCTTGGGCGGGGGGAACCTTCAGGCCAACGTCCTGACTTTC. It is translated as CASSLGGGNLQANVLTF. The V and J genes are TRBV5-4 and TRBJ2-6; 8 nucleotides line up with TRBD2. Germline V lookup: CDR1 SGHNT, CDR2 YYREEE (reference sequence). The V and J ends lost 0 bases and 6 bases, in that order; junction bases with no gene match: 8. The CDR3 length is 17 residues.

This chain uses TRBV6-2 or TRBV6-3 with TRBJ1-5; weak D call: TRBD1 (6 bases). Germline V lookup: CDR1 MNHEY, CDR2 SVGEGT. V was clipped by 5 bases and J by 1 base, with 18 bases between them. The CDR3 sequence is 17 residues long. CDR3 in amino acids: CASSTPRGRESNQPQHF. The CDR3 nucleotides read TGTGCCAGCAGTACACCAAGGGGGAGGGAAAGCAATCAGCCCCAGCATTTT.

J is TRBJ2-5 and V is TRBV11-3; TRBD1 matches at 8 bases. Looked up from germline, CDR1 is SGHNT and CDR2 is YENEEA. The CDR3 runs to 15 residues. V trimming: 3 bases; J trimming: 1 base; junction bases outside the gene matches: 4. The DNA for the CDR3 is TGTGCCAGCAGCTTGGGGGACAGGACCCAAGAGACCCAGTACTTC. As protein: CASSLGDRTQETQYF.

The chain joins TRBV19 to TRBJ1-2; maybe TRBD1 (5 bases). Looked up from germline, CDR1 is LNHDA and CDR2 is SQIVND (reference sequence). The CDR3 covers 12 residues. The germline V and J ends were trimmed by 7 bases and 4 bases, with 10 bases remaining between them. The CDR3 nucleotides read TGTGCCAGTATCCAGGGTTCCTATGGCTACACCTTC. Translating it yields CASIQGSYGYTF.

This sequence joins TRBV6-5 and TRBJ2-3, with 11 positions matching TRBD2. The CDR3 loop spans 14 amino acids. Germline V lookup: CDR1 MNHEY, CDR2 SVGAGI. The J segment lost 3 bases and the V segment lost 8 bases, leaving 4 bases of the junction unmatched. CDR3 sequence reads: CASLAGGRTDTQYF. DNA of the CDR3: TGTGCCAGCTTAGCGGGAGGGAGGACAGATACGCAGTATTTT.

This CDR3 is CASSSDRGGGTNEKLFF. The CDR3 bases are TGCGCCAGCAGCTCCGACAGGGGTGGGGGAACTAATGAAAAACTGTTTTTT. The chain combines TRBV5-1 with TRBJ1-4, with 8 bases aligning to TRBD1. The CDR3 has 17 residues. Germline trimming cut 3 bases from V and 1 base from J; bases unmatched to any gene: 8. In germline, CDR1 is SGHRS, CDR2 YFSETQ.

The V and J genes are TRBV5-6 and TRBJ1-6; no firm D call. There are 16 residues in the CDR3. V lost 2 bases to trimming and J lost 7 bases, with 16 bases between them. Looked up from germline, CDR1 is SGHDT and CDR2 is YYEEEE. CDR3 region: CASSLRLGLTNSPLHF. The CDR3 nucleotides are TGTGCCAGCAGCTTAAGACTAGGACTGACGAATTCACCCCTCCACTTT. Complete variable domain (other parts from reference TRBV5-6 and TRBJ1-6): DAGVTQSPTHLIKTRGQQVTLRCSPKSGHDTVSWYQQALGQGPQFIFQYYEEEERQRGNFPDRFSGHQFPNYSSELNVNALLLGDSALYLCASSLRLGLTNSPLHFGNGTRLTVT.

The chain is built from TRBV9 and TRBJ1-1, with 8 bases fitting TRBD1. The CDR3 contains 17 residues. V shed 3 bases and J 1 base; nucleotides not matched to a gene: 11. The germline V gene encodes CDR1 SGDLS and CDR2 YYNGEE. CDR3 sequence (DNA): TGTGCCAGCAGCGGTGGACAGGGCGGAAAATGGAACACTGAAGCTTTCTTT. Protein sequence: CASSGGQGGKWNTEAFF. Together with reference TRBV9 and TRBJ1-1, the CDR3 gives the full variable domain: DSGVTQTPKHLITATGQRVTLRCSPRSGDLSVYWYQQSLDQGLQFLIQYYNGEERAKGNILERFSAQQFPDLHSELNLSSLELGDSALYFCASSGGQGGKWNTEAFFGQGTRLTVV.

The sample holds a few counts of this clone. The J gene is TRBJ2-2, the V gene TRBV6-2 or TRBV6-3; D possibly corresponds to TRBD2 (5 bases). Per the germline V gene, CDR1 is MNHEY and CDR2 is SVGEGT. V shed 3 bases and J shed 4 bases, with 15 bases lying between them. The CDR3 is 16 residues long. The CDR3 nucleotides read TGTGCCAGCAGTTATTCGAGGGAGCTCACCACCGGGGAGCTGTTTTTT. Translating it yields CASSYSRELTTGELFF.

The chain combines TRBV4-1 with TRBJ2-5, with a possible D match to TRBD2 (6 bases). V lost 4 bases to trimming and J lost 4 bases, with 16 bases between them. The CDR3 is made up of 15 amino acids. Germline loops: CDR1 MGHRA, CDR2 YSYEKL. The CDR3 loop reads CASSRRAVEGETQYF. The CDR3, as DNA: TGCGCCAGCAGCCGTCGGGCCGTGGAGGGAGAGACCCAGTACTTC.

The rearrangement links TRBV12-3 or TRBV12-4 to TRBJ1-2, with TRBD1 matching over 8 bases. The CDR3 has 13 amino acids. After removal of 7 bases from V and 6 bases from J, the junction contained 7 bases not matched to a gene. CDR3 protein: CASTLTGVDGYTF. The CDR3 nucleotides are TGTGCCAGCACCCTGACAGGGGTTGATGGCTACACCTTC.

This rearrangement joins TRBV5-1 to TRBJ1-3; D gene uncertain. Germline V gene sequence: CDR1 SGHRS, CDR2 YFSETQ. The CDR3 length is 16 residues. The V end lost 0 bases, the J end lost 0 bases, and 10 bases lay between the germline ends. CDR3 sequence reads: CASSLGNSGSGNTIYF. The DNA for the CDR3 is TGCGCCAGCAGCTTGGGGAATTCAGGCTCTGGAAACACCATATATTTT.

The rearrangement uses TRBV7-9 and TRBJ1-3; 7 bases are a match to TRBD1. Trimming took 5 bases from V and 4 from J; bases not matched to a gene: 2. Per germline, CDR1 SEHNR and CDR2 FQNEAQ (reference sequence). The CDR3 covers 13 residues. The chain's CDR3 is CASSTGEGNTIYF. CDR3 sequence (DNA): TGTGCCAGCAGCACAGGGGAAGGAAACACCATATATTTT.

This clone came up once. The V and J genes are TRBV7-9 and TRBJ1-1; no clear D. From germline, CDR1 is SEHNR and CDR2 FQNEAQ (reference sequence). This CDR3 contains 12 residues. Trimming pared 4 bases from V and 8 bases from J, leaving 11 bases between. CDR3 protein: CASSYVSLEAFF. In DNA form, the CDR3 reads TGTGCCAGCAGCTATGTGTCGTTGGAAGCTTTCTTT.

In DNA, the CDR3 is TGTGCCAGCAGCCAAAGGACTAGCGGGAGAAATGAGCAGTTCTTC. Translated, it gives CASSQRTSGRNEQFF. The chain uses TRBV3-1 (or the pseudogene TRBV3-2) and TRBJ2-1; 13 bases align to TRBD2. The ends lost 2 bases at V and 7 bases at J; junction bases unmatched: 2. The length of the CDR3 is 15 residues. The germline V gene has CDR1 LGHDT and CDR2 YNNKEL (reference sequence).

This chain joins TRBV5-1 and TRBJ1-4; D remains ambiguous. Trimming stripped 0 bases from V and 3 bases from J, with 12 bases between. Germline lookup yields CDR1 SGHRS and CDR2 YFSETQ. The CDR3 length is 16 residues. The CDR3 bases are TGCGCCAGCAGCTTGGGTATTACTGCGTCTAATGAAAAACTGTTTTTT. Protein: CASSLGITASNEKLFF.

As to this clone: Other DNA sequences in the same sample also yield this CDR3. The V call is TRBV7-9, the J call TRBJ2-5; 9 positions agree with TRBD2. Germline lookup yields CDR1 SEHNR and CDR2 FQNEAQ (reference sequence). The V segment lost 3 bases and the J segment 5 bases; nucleotides outside the gene matches: 10. CDR3 length equals 16 residues. CDR3 in amino acids: CASSLLLLAGRETQYF. The CDR3 DNA is TGTGCCAGCAGCTTGTTACTTCTAGCGGGAAGGGAGACCCAGTACTTC.

This sequence joins TRBV18 and TRBJ2-3; D is unclear. Germline values: CDR1 KGHSH, CDR2 LQKENI. The ends were cut back, 3 bases at V and 5 bases at J, with 6 bases in the middle. The CDR3 has 12 residues. Written as DNA, the CDR3 is TGTGCCAGCTCACCCGAGTTAGATACGCAGTATTTT. Its translation: CASSPELDTQYF.

Only one count was recorded for this clone. The genes are TRBV7-2 and TRBJ2-7, with a tentative D call TRBD1 (5 bases). Between the trimmed V and J ends, which lost 6 bases and 0 bases, there was a span of 15 bases. The CDR3 contains 15 residues. Germline V gene lookup returns CDR1 SGHTA and CDR2 FQGNSA. CDR3 coding DNA: TGTGCCAGCAGTAGAGGTGGGGCGTACTCCTACGAGCAGTACTTC. Protein sequence: CASSRGGAYSYEQYF.

The gene calls are TRBV9 and TRBJ2-3; no definite D call. Trimming cost V 0 bases and J 0 bases, with 11 bases left between them. The germline gives CDR1 SGDLS, CDR2 YYNGEE. The CDR3 loop spans 16 amino acids. CDR3 residues: CASSVAVAASTDTQYF. Written as DNA, the CDR3 is TGTGCCAGCAGCGTAGCGGTAGCCGCTAGCACAGATACGCAGTATTTT. The variable domain in full, with the rest retrieved from reference TRBV9 and TRBJ2-3, is DSGVTQTPKHLITATGQRVTLRCSPRSGDLSVYWYQQSLDQGLQFLIQYYNGEERAKGNILERFSAQQFPDLHSELNLSSLELGDSALYFCASSVAVAASTDTQYFGPGTRLTVL.

The J gene is TRBJ1-1, the V gene TRBV18, with 9 bases identical to TRBD1. The CDR3 totals 14 residues. V trimming: 6 bases; J trimming: 2 bases; junction bases outside the gene matches: 4. The germline V gene encodes CDR1 KGHSH and CDR2 LQKENI. CDR3 protein: CASSQGQGNTEAFF. CDR3 DNA: TGTGCCAGCTCCCAGGGACAGGGTAACACTGAAGCTTTCTTT.

This chain uses TRBV11-3 with TRBJ2-2; D might be TRBD2 (6 bases). The germline gives CDR1 SGHNT, CDR2 YENEEA. This CDR3 region has 17 residues. With 2 bases removed from V and 4 bases from J, the gap between germline ends came to 17 bases. This chain's CDR3 is CASSLSLSGLSTGELFF. In DNA, the CDR3 is TGTGCCAGCAGCTTAAGTCTTTCGGGACTCAGCACCGGGGAGCTGTTTTTT.

This clone has only a few counts. The chain combines TRBV28 with TRBJ2-7, with TRBD2 matching over 10 bases. The CDR3 extends over 18 amino acids. The V gene end was trimmed by 3 bases and the J gene end by 2 bases; junction bases not matched to a gene: 13. CDR1 MDHEN and CDR2 SYDVKM come from the germline V gene. CDR3 coding DNA: TGTGCCAGCAGTTTCGCGTTCCTAGCGGGAGCGCAAACCTACGAGCAGTACTTC. It encodes CASSFAFLAGAQTYEQYF.